The present entry profiles one TCR beta chain with its context. Its antigen is unidentified. Measured with immunoSEQ multiplex PCR; TCRdb has only the in-frame clones, and not every one. The sample holds about 50,000 clones, 80% to 95% seen once. This sample was taken from a study of lymphopenia after photon versus proton radiotherapy. The V end was cut by 2 bases, the J end by 10 bases, with 9 bases between. The CDR3 runs 12 residues. CDR1 is MNHNS, CDR2 SASEGT, per germline. Findings of the study overall: Under photons, naive T cells and diversity fell while effector/memory populations rose. Oligoclonal CD8+ Temra expansion after nadir drove photon patients' diversity drop.

V gene TRBV6-1 combines with J gene TRBJ2-1; the D is unclear. The receptor comes from a woman between 40 and 50 years old with cholangiocarcinoma. This specimen consisted of peripheral blood, obtained from a patient treated with photon-based radiotherapy. CDR3 DNA: TGTGCCAGCAGTGAACCGGTGCGAGAGCAGTTCTTC. This sequence encodes CASSEPVREQFF.